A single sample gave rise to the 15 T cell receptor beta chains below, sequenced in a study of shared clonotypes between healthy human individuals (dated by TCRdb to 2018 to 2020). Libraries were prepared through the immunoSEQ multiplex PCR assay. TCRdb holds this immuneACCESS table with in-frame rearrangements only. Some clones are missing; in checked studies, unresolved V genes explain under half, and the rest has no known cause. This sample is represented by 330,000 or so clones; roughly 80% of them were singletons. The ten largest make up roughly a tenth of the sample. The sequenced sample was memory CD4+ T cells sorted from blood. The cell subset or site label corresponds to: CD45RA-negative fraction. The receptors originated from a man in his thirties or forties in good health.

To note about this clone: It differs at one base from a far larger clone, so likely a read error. CDR3 loop: CVSSAGRLLEQYF. The CDR3 bases are TGTGTCAGCAGCGCGGGACGGTTATTAGAGCAGTACTTC. V gene TRBV7-2 combines with J gene TRBJ2-7, with D tentatively TRBD2 (6 bases). The CDR3 is made up of 13 amino acids. Germline V gene data show CDR1 as SGHTA and CDR2 as FQGNSA.

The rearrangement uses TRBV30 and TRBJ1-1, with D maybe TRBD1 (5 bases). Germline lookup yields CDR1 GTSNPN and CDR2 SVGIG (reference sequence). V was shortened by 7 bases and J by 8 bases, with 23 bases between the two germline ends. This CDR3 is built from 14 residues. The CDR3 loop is CASQRGLIAAEAFF. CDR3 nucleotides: TGTGCCTCCCAACGGGGCCTCATAGCCGCAGAAGCTTTCTTT.

The CDR3 nucleotides are TGTGCCAGCAGCGCGCGGGCCTATAACACCGGGGAGCTGTTTTTT. It specifies CASSARAYNTGELFF. The chain carries TRBV7-2 and TRBJ2-2, with a weak D call TRBD2 (5 bases). V was pared by 5 bases and J by 2 bases, with 12 bases between. Germline V gives CDR1 SGHTA, CDR2 FQGNSA. The CDR3 sequence is 15 residues long.

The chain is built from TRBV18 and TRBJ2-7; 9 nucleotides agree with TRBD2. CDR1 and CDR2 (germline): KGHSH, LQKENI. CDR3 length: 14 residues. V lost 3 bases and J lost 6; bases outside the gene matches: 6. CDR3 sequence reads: CASSPPGLAFEQYF. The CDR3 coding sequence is TGTGCCAGCTCACCTCCAGGACTAGCGTTCGAGCAGTACTTC.

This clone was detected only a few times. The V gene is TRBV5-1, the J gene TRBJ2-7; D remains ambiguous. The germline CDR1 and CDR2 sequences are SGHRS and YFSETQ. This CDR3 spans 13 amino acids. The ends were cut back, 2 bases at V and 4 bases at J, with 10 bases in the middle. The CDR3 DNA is TGCGCCAGCAGCTTCGTGACACCTTACGAGCAGTACTTC. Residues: CASSFVTPYEQYF.

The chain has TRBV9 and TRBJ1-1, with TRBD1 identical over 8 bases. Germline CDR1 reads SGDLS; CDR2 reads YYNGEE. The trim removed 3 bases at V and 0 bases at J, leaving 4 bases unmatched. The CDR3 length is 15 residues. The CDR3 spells CASSASTGVNTEAFF. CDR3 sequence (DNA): TGTGCCAGCAGCGCCTCGACAGGGGTGAACACTGAAGCTTTCTTT.

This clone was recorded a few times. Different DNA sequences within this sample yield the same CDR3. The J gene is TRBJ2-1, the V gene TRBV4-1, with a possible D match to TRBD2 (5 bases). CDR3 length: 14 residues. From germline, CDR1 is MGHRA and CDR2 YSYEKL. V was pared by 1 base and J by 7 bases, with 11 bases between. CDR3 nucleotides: TGCGCCAGCAGCCAAGGACTACTTGGTAATGAGCAGTTCTTC. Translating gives CASSQGLLGNEQFF.

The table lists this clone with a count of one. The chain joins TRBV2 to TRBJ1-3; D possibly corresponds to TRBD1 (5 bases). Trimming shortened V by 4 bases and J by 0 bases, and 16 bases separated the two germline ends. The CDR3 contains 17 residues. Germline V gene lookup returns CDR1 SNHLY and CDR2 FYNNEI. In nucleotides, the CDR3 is TGTGCCAGCAGTGCCCCCCCGGGACGGATCTCTGGAAACACCATATATTTT. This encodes CASSAPPGRISGNTIYF. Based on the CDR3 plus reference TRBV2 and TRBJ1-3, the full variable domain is EPEVTQTPSHQVTQMGQEVILRCVPISNHLYFYWYRQILGQKVEFLVSFYNNEISEKSEIFDDQFSVERPDGSNFTLKIRSTKLEDSAMYFCASSAPPGRISGNTIYFGEGSWLTVV.

CDR3 sequence reads: CASIDEGGTQYF. The CDR3 DNA reads as TGTGCCAGCATCGACGAGGGGGGGACCCAGTACTTC. The chain uses TRBV6-5 and TRBJ2-5; TRBD1 or TRBD2 may be the D gene (6 bases each). The V end lost 7 bases, the J end lost 7 bases, and 13 bases lay between the germline ends. The CDR3 extends over 12 amino acids. Germline V gene data show CDR1 as MNHEY and CDR2 as SVGAGI.

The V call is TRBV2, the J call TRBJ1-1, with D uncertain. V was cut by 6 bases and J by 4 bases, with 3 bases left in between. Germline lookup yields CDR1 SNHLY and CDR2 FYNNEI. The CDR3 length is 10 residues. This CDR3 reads CASRATEAFF. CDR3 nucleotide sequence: TGTGCCAGCAGAGCCACTGAAGCTTTCTTT.

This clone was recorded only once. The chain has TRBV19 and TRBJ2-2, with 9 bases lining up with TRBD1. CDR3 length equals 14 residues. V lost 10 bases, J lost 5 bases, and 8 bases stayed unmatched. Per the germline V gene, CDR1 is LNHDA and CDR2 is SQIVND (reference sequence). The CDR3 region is CATRRDRETGELFF. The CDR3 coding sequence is TGTGCCACGCGCCGGGACAGGGAGACCGGGGAGCTGTTTTTT.

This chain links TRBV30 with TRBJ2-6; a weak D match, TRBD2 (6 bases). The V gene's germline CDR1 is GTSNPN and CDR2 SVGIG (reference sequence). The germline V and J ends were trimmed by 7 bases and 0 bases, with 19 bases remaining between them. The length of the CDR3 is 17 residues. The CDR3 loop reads CASVLVEGRSGANVLTF. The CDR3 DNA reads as TGTGCCTCGGTTCTGGTGGAGGGCCGCTCTGGGGCCAACGTCCTGACTTTC.

This CDR3 reads CASSLIGVFVGELFF. The CDR3 DNA reads TGTGCCAGCAGCTTAATAGGGGTGTTCGTCGGGGAGCTGTTTTTT. The chain is built from TRBV7-2 and TRBJ2-2; maybe TRBD1 (5 bases). Germline values: CDR1 SGHTA, CDR2 FQGNSA. This CDR3 has 15 residues. V was trimmed by 2 bases and J by 7 bases, leaving 14 bases between them.

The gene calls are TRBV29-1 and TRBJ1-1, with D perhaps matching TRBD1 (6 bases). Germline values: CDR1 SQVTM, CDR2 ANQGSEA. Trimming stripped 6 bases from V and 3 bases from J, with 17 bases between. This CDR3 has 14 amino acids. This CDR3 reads CSVGITGYDTEAFF. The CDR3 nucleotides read TGCAGCGTCGGGATAACAGGGTACGACACTGAAGCTTTCTTT. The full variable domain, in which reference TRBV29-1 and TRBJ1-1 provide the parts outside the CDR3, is SAVISQKPSRDICQRGTSLTIQCQVDSQVTMMFWYRQQPGQSLTLIATANQGSEATYESGFVIDKFPISRPNLTFSTLTVSNMSPEDSSIYLCSVGITGYDTEAFFGQGTRLTVV.

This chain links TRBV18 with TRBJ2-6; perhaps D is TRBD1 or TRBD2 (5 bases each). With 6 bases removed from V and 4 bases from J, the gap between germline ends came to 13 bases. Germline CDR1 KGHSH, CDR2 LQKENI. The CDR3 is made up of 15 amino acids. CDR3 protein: CASSIVGTGANVLTF. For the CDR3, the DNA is TGTGCCAGCTCTATTGTAGGGACCGGGGCCAACGTCCTGACTTTC.